This TCR beta chain derives from a study of blood T cells in healthy people across ages. Study context: When template switching was applied, about one barcoded beta molecule was captured per two T cells.

Combining a sample-barcoded 5' primer with a J-beta primer mix, a second PCR ran for roughly 6 to 12 cycles. Template switching added a 12-random-nucleotide identifier to every cDNA molecule. MiXCR, applied by TCRdb to the 5' RACE reads, yields one record per CDR3 protein. The sample has about 1,800,000 distinct CDR3 sequences, roughly 27% seen once; the top ten hold about 8%. Caucasian, healthy and from Russia, the donors were aged between 6 and 90. The CDR3 length is 11 residues. CDR1 is KGHDR, CDR2 SFDVKD, per germline. V gave up 12 bases and J gave up 3 bases, with 10 bases separating them. Source material: blood. The chain combines TRBV24-1 with TRBJ1-1, with unresolved D. The clonotype was recovered from a woman aged 30 to 39 in good health. The CDR3 here is CAPARDTEAFF. The CDR3 nucleotides read TGTGCCCCCGCGAGGGACACTGAAGCTTTCTTT.